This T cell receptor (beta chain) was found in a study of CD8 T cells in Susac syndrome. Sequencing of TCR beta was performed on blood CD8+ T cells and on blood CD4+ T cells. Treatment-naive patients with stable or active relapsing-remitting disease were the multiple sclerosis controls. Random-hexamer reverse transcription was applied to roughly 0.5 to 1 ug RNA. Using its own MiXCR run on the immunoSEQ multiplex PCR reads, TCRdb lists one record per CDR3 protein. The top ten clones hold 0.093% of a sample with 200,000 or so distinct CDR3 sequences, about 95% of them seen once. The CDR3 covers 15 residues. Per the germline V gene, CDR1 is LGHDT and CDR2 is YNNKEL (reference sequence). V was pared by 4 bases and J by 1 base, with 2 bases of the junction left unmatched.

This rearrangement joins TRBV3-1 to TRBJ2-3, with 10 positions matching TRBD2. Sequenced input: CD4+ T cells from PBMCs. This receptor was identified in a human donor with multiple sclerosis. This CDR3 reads CASSLLAGGTDTQYF. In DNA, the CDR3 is TGTGCCAGCAGCCTCCTAGCGGGGGGCACAGATACGCAGTATTTT.